Following are 27 T cell receptor beta chains from one sample sequenced in a study of cytomegalovirus exposure and HLA in healthy donors. The PCR was carried out with 60 Vbeta primers and 13 Jbeta primers. The assay was immunoSEQ multiplex PCR, and TCRdb's table has in-frame clones only and misses some. Of about 130,000 clones listed, approximately 80% are singletons. The sample comprised PBMCs. These receptors all stem from a woman between 40 and 55 years old in good health and CMV-seronegative.

The chain employs TRBV12-5 and TRBJ2-3; 10 nucleotides match TRBD1. The CDR3 sequence is 15 residues long. The junction had 5 bases not matched to a gene; V was cut back by 4 bases and J by 4 bases. In germline, CDR1 is LGHNT, CDR2 FRNRAP. CDR3 in amino acids: CASGYGTGDPDTQYF. Here the CDR3 DNA reads TGTGCTAGTGGTTACGGGACAGGGGATCCAGATACGCAGTATTTT. The entire variable domain, with the rest obtained from reference TRBV12-5 and TRBJ2-3, is as follows: DARVTQTPRHKVTEMGQEVTMRCQPILGHNTVFWYRQTMMQGLELLAYFRNRAPLDDSGMPKDRFSAEMPDATLATLKIQPSEPRDSAVYFCASGYGTGDPDTQYFGPGTRLTVL.

The V and J genes are TRBV9 and TRBJ1-1; D unresolved. Germline V gives CDR1 SGDLS, CDR2 YYNGEE. The V and J ends lost 7 bases and 5 bases respectively, with 15 bases between them. There are 13 residues in the CDR3. CDR3 DNA sequence: TGTGCCAGCTCCCTGGGCAGGAGGACTGAAGCTTTCTTT. Protein: CASSLGRRTEAFF.

The chain links TRBV11-2 to TRBJ1-4; 9 bases match TRBD1. The ends lost 0 bases at V and 8 bases at J; junction bases unmatched: 4. This CDR3 region has 15 residues. Germline CDR1 SGHAT, CDR2 FQNNGV. CDR3 in amino acids: CASSLEDRGWEKLFF. As DNA, the CDR3 is TGTGCCAGCAGCTTAGAGGACAGGGGTTGGGAAAAACTGTTTTTT.

The chain is built from TRBV5-4 and TRBJ2-7; TRBD2 matches at 14 bases. Unmatched junction bases numbered 10, after V lost 3 bases and J lost 2 bases. Germline CDR1 reads SGHNT; CDR2 reads YYREEE (reference sequence). The CDR3 is 18 residues long. The CDR3 region has the DNA TGTGCCAGCAGCTCACCGGGACTAGCGGGAGCTGTAGCCTACGAGCAGTACTTC. As protein: CASSSPGLAGAVAYEQYF. The full variable domain, completed using reference TRBV5-4 and TRBJ2-7, is ETGVTQSPTHLIKTRGQQVTLRCSSQSGHNTVSWYQQALGQGPQFIFQYYREEENGRGNFPPRFSGLQFPNYSSELNVNALELDDSALYLCASSSPGLAGAVAYEQYFGPGTRLTVT.

The J gene is TRBJ2-7, the V gene TRBV5-4; the D gene is possibly TRBD1 (5 bases). Trimming took 1 base from V and 6 from J, leaving 14 bases between them. Per germline, CDR1 SGHNT and CDR2 YYREEE (reference sequence). The CDR3 contains 14 residues. The CDR3 DNA sequence: TGTGCCAGCAGCTTGCAGGGAACCTTCGGCGAGCAGTACTTC. Its protein is CASSLQGTFGEQYF.

The chain combines TRBV28 with TRBJ2-3, with 7 bases matching TRBD1. Unmatched junction bases numbered 3, after V lost 3 bases and J lost 3 bases. CDR1 and CDR2 from the germline V gene are MDHEN and SYDVKM. The CDR3 has 14 amino acids. CDR3 in amino acids: CASSLEQGTDTQYF. CDR3 DNA: TGTGCCAGCAGTTTGGAACAGGGGACAGATACGCAGTATTTT.

Worth noting for this clone: A junction end diverges from the germline sequence, so it may reflect a read error. V gene TRBV5-1 combines with J gene TRBJ2-6; D perhaps matches TRBD1 (5 bases). Germline V CDR1 and CDR2: SGHRS, YFSETQ. The CDR3 contains 16 residues. CDR3: CASSTLSGAGANGLTF. For the CDR3, the DNA is TGCGCCAGCAGCACTTTATCCGGAGCTGGGGCCAACGGCCTGACTTTC.

Notes on this clone: A read error may produce the germline difference seen at one junction end. For the CDR3, the DNA is TGTACCAGCAGGGGGCTAGCGGTTCTCCAAGAGACCCAGTACTTC. Its protein is CTSRGLAVLQETQYF. The chain employs TRBV27 and TRBJ2-5, with TRBD1 as a possible D gene (8 bases). Germline CDR1 MNHEY, CDR2 SMNVEV (reference sequence). CDR3 length equals 15 residues.

This chain joins TRBV13 and TRBJ1-6; 7 bases match TRBD1. CDR3 length: 14 residues. Trimming cost V 5 bases and J 7 bases; bases outside gene matches: 5. Germline-derived CDR1 and CDR2 are PRHDT and FYEKMQ (reference sequence). CDR3 DNA sequence: TGTGCCAGCAGCGCCGACAGGGCGAATTCACCCCTCCACTTT. It yields the protein CASSADRANSPLHF.

This sequence joins TRBV28 and TRBJ2-1; 8 bases are a match to TRBD1. From germline, CDR1 is MDHEN and CDR2 SYDVKM. The CDR3 runs to 15 residues. V lost 7 bases, J lost 7 bases, and 12 bases stayed unmatched. CDR3: CASITSGQGANEQFF. In nucleotides, the CDR3 is TGTGCCAGCATAACATCGGGGCAGGGGGCGAATGAGCAGTTCTTC.

V is TRBV10-2 and J is TRBJ2-7; possible D gene TRBD2, 5 bases. V lost 3 bases and J 6 bases, leaving 9 bases between the germline ends. The CDR3 has 12 residues. Per the germline V gene, CDR1 is WSHSY and CDR2 is SAAADI. In DNA form, the CDR3 reads TGCGCCAGCAGTGAAGTAGCGCCCGAGCAGTACTTC. It encodes CASSEVAPEQYF.

V and J are TRBV7-8 and TRBJ1-1; the D gene is possibly TRBD1 (6 bases). V was clipped by 2 bases and J by 3 bases, with 19 bases between them. The CDR3 is 17 residues long. CDR1 is SGHVS and CDR2 is FQNEAQ in the germline V gene. CDR3 nucleotide sequence: TGTGCCAGCAGCTTATTGGGAGGGGGGGCTCAGGACACTGAAGCTTTCTTT. Protein sequence: CASSLLGGGAQDTEAFF.

This clone was observed a few times. V usage is TRBV19 and J usage is TRBJ1-2; D remains unclear. The CDR3 totals 11 residues. Trimming cost V 5 bases and J 11 bases, with 12 bases left between them. CDR1 is LNHDA and CDR2 is SQIVND in the germline V gene (reference sequence). The CDR3 region is CASSAKRGYTF. In nucleotides, the CDR3 is TGTGCCAGTAGTGCCAAGAGAGGGTACACCTTC.

The chain couples TRBV29-1 to TRBJ1-3; the D is unclear. V was shortened by 2 bases and J by 0 bases, with 8 bases between the two germline ends. Germline CDR1 is SQVTM and CDR2 is ANQGSEA. The CDR3 contains 14 residues. The DNA of the CDR3 is TGCAGCGTTGAAATAGCCAACTCTGGAAACACCATATATTTT. It is translated as CSVEIANSGNTIYF.

This clone has just a few counts. The V and J genes are TRBV19 and TRBJ2-7; 7 bases map to TRBD2. CDR3 length equals 14 residues. The V segment lost 3 bases and the J segment 2 bases; nucleotides outside the gene matches: 4. Germline V gives CDR1 LNHDA, CDR2 SQIVND (reference sequence). The CDR3 sequence is CASSMASGTYEQYF. The CDR3 DNA sequence: TGTGCCAGTAGTATGGCTAGCGGTACCTACGAGCAGTACTTC.

The chain links TRBV30 to TRBJ2-2, with TRBD1 matching over 8 bases. The CDR3 has 15 amino acids. Germline V gives CDR1 GTSNPN, CDR2 SVGIG (reference sequence). J gave up 1 base and V 7 bases, and 8 bases lay outside the gene matches. This chain's CDR3 is CAFTPGTGNTGELFF. As DNA, the CDR3 is TGTGCCTTCACCCCCGGGACAGGGAACACCGGGGAGCTGTTTTTT.

This rearrangement joins TRBV28 to TRBJ2-2, with D maybe TRBD1 (6 bases). This CDR3 region has 14 residues. V was cut by 3 bases and J by 7 bases, with 12 bases left in between. Germline CDR1 reads MDHEN; CDR2 reads SYDVKM. The CDR3 region has the DNA TGTGCCAGCAGTTTTTACAGGGTACACGGGGAGCTGTTTTTT. Protein product: CASSFYRVHGELFF.

The rearrangement uses TRBV18 and TRBJ1-2; 11 positions agree with TRBD1. V lost 4 bases and J lost 6; bases outside the gene matches: 4. Germline CDR1 KGHSH, CDR2 LQKENI. This CDR3 region has 14 residues. The CDR3 coding sequence is TGTGCCAGCTCACTCGGACAGGGGGCCGATGGCTACACCTTC. Its translation is CASSLGQGADGYTF.

The J gene is TRBJ2-2, the V gene TRBV15; TRBD2 aligns across 7 bases. After removal of 9 bases from V and 6 bases from J, the junction contained 7 bases not matched to a gene. CDR1 and CDR2 (germline): LNHNV, YYDKDF (reference sequence). This CDR3 region has 13 residues. Here the CDR3 reads CATKERGAGELFF. Written as DNA, the CDR3 is TGTGCCACTAAAGAACGGGGGGCCGGGGAGCTGTTTTTT.

This clone was detected only a few times. The CDR3 loop is CASSLLAGELFF. The CDR3 region has the DNA TGTGCCAGCAGCTTATTAGCCGGGGAGCTGTTTTTT. This rearrangement joins TRBV7-3 to TRBJ2-2; D is unclear. Looked up from germline, CDR1 is SGHTA and CDR2 is FQGTGA. The V end was cut by 2 bases, the J end by 6 bases, with 4 bases between. The CDR3 extends over 12 amino acids.

The chain carries TRBV29-1 and TRBJ2-7, with TRBD1 as a possible D gene (5 bases). The V end was cut by 3 bases, the J end by 5 bases, with 14 bases between. Germline V gene data show CDR1 as SQVTM and CDR2 as ANQGSEA. This CDR3 spans 13 amino acids. The DNA for the CDR3 is TGCAGCGTTGAGACAGACGGGCCTAACGAGCAGTACTTC. It is translated as CSVETDGPNEQYF.

The chain uses TRBV19 and TRBJ1-5; the D gene is possibly TRBD1 (6 bases). The CDR3 runs 15 residues. V was shortened by 5 bases and J by 2 bases, with 13 bases between the two germline ends. Germline assignment: CDR1 LNHDA and CDR2 SQIVND (reference sequence). The CDR3 sequence: CASSLTGSGNQPQHF. CDR3 nucleotide sequence: TGTGCCAGTAGTCTAACAGGGAGCGGCAATCAGCCCCAGCATTTT. Based on the CDR3 plus reference TRBV19 and TRBJ1-5, the full variable domain is DGGITQSPKYLFRKEGQNVTLSCEQNLNHDAMYWYRQDPGQGLRLIYYSQIVNDFQKGDIAEGYSVSREKKESFPLTVTSAQKNPTAFYLCASSLTGSGNQPQHFGDGTRLSIL.

The chain links TRBV4-2 to TRBJ2-1, with 9 bases identical to TRBD2. The CDR3 has 21 amino acids. CDR1 is LGHNA, CDR2 YNFKEQ, per germline. V lost 3 bases to trimming and J lost 10 bases; unmatched junction nucleotides: 28. CDR3: CASSQSSGSHSGSSSILEQFF. The CDR3 DNA follows: TGTGCCAGCAGCCAGAGTAGCGGGAGCCATTCTGGGAGCAGCAGTATATTAGAGCAGTTCTTC.

This chain joins TRBV5-1 and TRBJ1-6, with D perhaps TRBD1 (5 bases). CDR1 is SGHRS, CDR2 YFSETQ, per germline. The CDR3 is made up of 16 amino acids. The V gene lost 4 bases and the J gene lost 6 bases, with 17 bases spanning the gap. CDR3 protein: CASSPRVQEINSPLHF. For the CDR3, the DNA is TGCGCCAGCAGCCCCAGGGTACAGGAGATTAATTCACCCCTCCACTTT.

The chain's CDR3 is CASSPGQGSPEAFF. The CDR3, as DNA: TGTGCCAGCAGCCCGGGACAGGGGAGCCCTGAAGCTTTCTTT. This chain connects TRBV5-4 to TRBJ1-1; TRBD1 matches 10 bases. Per the germline V gene, CDR1 is SGHNT and CDR2 is YYREEE (reference sequence). The CDR3 contains 14 residues. The J segment lost 6 bases and the V segment lost 4 bases, leaving 6 bases of the junction unmatched.

This sequence joins TRBV5-6 and TRBJ2-7; no firm D call. The CDR3 has 13 amino acids. Per the germline V gene, CDR1 is SGHDT and CDR2 is YYEEEE. The V end was cut by 6 bases, the J end by 0 bases, with 10 bases between. The chain's CDR3 is CASTYSYSYEQYF. CDR3 coding DNA: TGTGCCAGCACCTACAGTTACTCCTACGAGCAGTACTTC.

This sequence joins TRBV7-8 and TRBJ2-3; 7 nucleotides line up with TRBD2. The CDR3 is 14 amino acids. The J segment lost 4 bases and the V segment lost 8 bases, leaving 9 bases of the junction unmatched. CDR1 is SGHVS and CDR2 is FQNEAQ in the germline V gene. In DNA form, the CDR3 reads TGTGCCAGCCTTGAGCAGCGGGGATCAGATACGCAGTATTTT. This sequence encodes CASLEQRGSDTQYF.